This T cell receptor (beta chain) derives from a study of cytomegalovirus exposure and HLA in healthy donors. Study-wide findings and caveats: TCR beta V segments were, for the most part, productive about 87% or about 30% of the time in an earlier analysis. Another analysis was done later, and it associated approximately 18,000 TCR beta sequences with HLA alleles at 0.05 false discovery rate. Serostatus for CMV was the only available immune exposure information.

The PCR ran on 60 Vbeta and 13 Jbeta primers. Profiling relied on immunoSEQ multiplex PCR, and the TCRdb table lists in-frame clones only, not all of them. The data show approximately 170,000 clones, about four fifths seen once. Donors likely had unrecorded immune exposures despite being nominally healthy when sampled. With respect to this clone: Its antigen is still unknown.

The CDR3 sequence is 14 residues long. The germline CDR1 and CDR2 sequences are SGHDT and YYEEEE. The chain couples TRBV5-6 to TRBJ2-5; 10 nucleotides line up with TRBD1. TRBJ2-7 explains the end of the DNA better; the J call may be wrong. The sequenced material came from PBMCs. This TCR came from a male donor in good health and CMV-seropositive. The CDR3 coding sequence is TGTGCCAGCAGCTGGGGACAGGGGCGGTACGAGCAGTACTTC. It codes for CASSWGQGRYEQYF.